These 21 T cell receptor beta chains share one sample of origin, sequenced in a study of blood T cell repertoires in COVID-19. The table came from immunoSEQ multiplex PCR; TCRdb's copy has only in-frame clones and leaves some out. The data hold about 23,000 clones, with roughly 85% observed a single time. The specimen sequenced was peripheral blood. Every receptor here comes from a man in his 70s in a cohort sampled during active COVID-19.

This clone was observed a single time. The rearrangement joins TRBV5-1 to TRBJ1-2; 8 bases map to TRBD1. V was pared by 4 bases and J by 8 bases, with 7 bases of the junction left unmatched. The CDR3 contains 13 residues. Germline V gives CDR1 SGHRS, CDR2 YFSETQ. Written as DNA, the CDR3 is TGCGCCAGCAGCGACGGACAGGGTTTCGGCTACACCTTC. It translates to CASSDGQGFGYTF.

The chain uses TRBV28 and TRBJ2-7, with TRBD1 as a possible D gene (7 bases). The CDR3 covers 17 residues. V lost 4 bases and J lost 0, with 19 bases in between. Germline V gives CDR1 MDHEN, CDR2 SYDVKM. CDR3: CASSSPGGLRGSYEQYF. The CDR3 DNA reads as TGTGCCAGCAGTTCACCAGGGGGGCTTCGGGGCTCCTACGAGCAGTACTTC.

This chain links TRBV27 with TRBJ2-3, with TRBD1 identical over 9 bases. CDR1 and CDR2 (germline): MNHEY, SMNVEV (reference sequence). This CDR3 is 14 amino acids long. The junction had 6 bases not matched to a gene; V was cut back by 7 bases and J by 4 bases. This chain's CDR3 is CASKGTGTPDTQYF. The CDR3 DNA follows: TGTGCCAGCAAGGGGACAGGGACCCCAGATACGCAGTATTTT.

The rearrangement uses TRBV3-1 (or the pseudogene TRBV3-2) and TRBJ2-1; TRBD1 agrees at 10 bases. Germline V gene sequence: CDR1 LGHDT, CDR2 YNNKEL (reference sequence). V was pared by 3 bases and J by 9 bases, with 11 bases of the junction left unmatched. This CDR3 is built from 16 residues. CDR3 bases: TGTGCCAGCAGCCACCATGGACAGGGGGGTTTGGGTGAGCAGTTCTTC. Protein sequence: CASSHHGQGGLGEQFF.

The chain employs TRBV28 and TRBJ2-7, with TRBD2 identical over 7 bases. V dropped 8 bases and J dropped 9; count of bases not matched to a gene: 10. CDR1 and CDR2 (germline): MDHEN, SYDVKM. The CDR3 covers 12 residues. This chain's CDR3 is CASGRAVIGQYF. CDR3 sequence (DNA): TGTGCCAGCGGGAGGGCAGTTATAGGGCAGTACTTC.

The DNA of the CDR3 is TGTGCCAGCAACCTTCGGGGGACTGGGGCCAACGTCCTGACTTTC. Protein: CASNLRGTGANVLTF. This chain connects TRBV6-5 to TRBJ2-6, with D possibly matching TRBD2 (6 bases). The CDR3 totals 15 residues. V was cut by 7 bases and J by 2 bases, with 12 bases left in between. Per the germline V gene, CDR1 is MNHEY and CDR2 is SVGAGI.

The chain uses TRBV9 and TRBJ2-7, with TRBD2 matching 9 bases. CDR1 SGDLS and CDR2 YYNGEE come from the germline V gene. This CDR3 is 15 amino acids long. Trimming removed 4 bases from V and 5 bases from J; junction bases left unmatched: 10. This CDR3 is CASSPSGLAFNEQYF. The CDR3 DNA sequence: TGTGCCAGCAGCCCTAGCGGACTAGCGTTCAACGAGCAGTACTTC.

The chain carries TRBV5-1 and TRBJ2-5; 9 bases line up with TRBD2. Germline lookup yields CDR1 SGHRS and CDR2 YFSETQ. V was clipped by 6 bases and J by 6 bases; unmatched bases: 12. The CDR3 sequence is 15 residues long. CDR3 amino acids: CASKGDSGREKTQYF. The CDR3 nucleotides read TGCGCCAGCAAGGGGGATAGCGGGAGAGAAAAGACCCAGTACTTC.

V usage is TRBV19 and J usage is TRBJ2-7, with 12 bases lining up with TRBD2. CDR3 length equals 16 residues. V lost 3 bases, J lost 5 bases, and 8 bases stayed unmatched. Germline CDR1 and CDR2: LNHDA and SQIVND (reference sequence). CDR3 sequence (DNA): TGTGCCAGTAGTATTAGAAGACTAGCGGGAGTCCACGAGCAGTACTTC. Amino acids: CASSIRRLAGVHEQYF.

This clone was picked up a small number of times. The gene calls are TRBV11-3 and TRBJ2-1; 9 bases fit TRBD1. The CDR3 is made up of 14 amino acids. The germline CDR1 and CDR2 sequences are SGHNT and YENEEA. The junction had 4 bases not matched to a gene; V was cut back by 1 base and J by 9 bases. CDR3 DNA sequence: TGTGCCAGCAGCTTAGGGGACAGGGTAGCTGAGCAGTTCTTC. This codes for CASSLGDRVAEQFF.

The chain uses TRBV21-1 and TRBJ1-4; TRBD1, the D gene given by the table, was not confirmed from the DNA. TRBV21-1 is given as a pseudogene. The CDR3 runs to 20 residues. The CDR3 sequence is CASSKGSGTGESATNEKLFF. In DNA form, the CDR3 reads TGTGCCAGCAGCAAAGGATCGGGGACAGGGGAAAGTGCAACTAATGAAAAACTGTTTTTT.

The CDR3, as DNA: TGTGCCAGCAGGGAAGGGGACACTGAAGCTTTCTTT. Its protein is CASREGDTEAFF. This sequence joins TRBV12-3 or TRBV12-4 and TRBJ1-1, with D possibly matching TRBD1 (5 bases). The CDR3 has 12 amino acids. The germline V and J ends were trimmed by 6 bases and 3 bases, with 8 bases remaining between them.

In nucleotides, the CDR3 is TGTGCCAGCAGCCTTGGGACTAGCGGGGACTACGAGCAGTACTTC. Its translation: CASSLGTSGDYEQYF. The chain employs TRBV3-1 (or the pseudogene TRBV3-2) and TRBJ2-7; 13 bases map to TRBD2. The V and J ends lost 4 bases and 3 bases, in that order; junction bases with no gene match: 3. The CDR3 consists of 15 residues. The germline CDR1 and CDR2 sequences are LGHDT and YNNKEL (reference sequence).

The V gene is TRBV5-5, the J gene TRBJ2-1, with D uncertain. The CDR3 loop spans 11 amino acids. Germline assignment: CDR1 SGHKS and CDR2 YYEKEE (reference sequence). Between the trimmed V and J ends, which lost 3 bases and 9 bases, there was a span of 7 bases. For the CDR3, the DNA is TGTGCCAGCAGCTGGCAGGTTGAGCAGTTCTTC. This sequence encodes CASSWQVEQFF.

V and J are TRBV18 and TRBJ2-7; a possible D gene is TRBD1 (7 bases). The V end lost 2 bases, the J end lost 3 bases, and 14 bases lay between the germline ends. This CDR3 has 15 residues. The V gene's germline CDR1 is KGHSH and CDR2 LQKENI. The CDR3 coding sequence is TGTGCCAGCTCACCAAGGCAGGGGGGTATCTACGAGCAGTACTTC. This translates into CASSPRQGGIYEQYF.

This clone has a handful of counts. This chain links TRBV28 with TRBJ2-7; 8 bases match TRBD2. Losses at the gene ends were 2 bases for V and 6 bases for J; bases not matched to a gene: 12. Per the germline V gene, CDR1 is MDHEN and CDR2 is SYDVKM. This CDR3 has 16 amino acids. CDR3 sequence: CASSLPKAGVSLEQYF. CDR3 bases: TGTGCCAGCAGTTTACCCAAAGCGGGAGTCTCTCTCGAGCAGTACTTC.

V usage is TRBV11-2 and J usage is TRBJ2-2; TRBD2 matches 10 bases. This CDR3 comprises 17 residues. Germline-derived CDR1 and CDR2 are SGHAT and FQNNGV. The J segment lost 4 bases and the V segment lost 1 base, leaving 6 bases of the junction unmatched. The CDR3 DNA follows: TGTGCCAGCAGCTTAGTAAACCTAGCGGGAGTCACCGGGGAGCTGTTTTTT. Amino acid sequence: CASSLVNLAGVTGELFF.

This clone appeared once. CDR3 in DNA: TGTGCCAGCAGCCCACCCGGGACTAGCGGGCGTATTGAGCAGTTCTTC. Protein sequence: CASSPPGTSGRIEQFF. The J gene is TRBJ2-1, the V gene TRBV14; 12 bases fit TRBD2. The CDR3 sequence is 16 residues long. The germline V gene encodes CDR1 SGHDN and CDR2 FVKESK. Trimming took 4 bases from V and 9 from J; bases not matched to a gene: 10.

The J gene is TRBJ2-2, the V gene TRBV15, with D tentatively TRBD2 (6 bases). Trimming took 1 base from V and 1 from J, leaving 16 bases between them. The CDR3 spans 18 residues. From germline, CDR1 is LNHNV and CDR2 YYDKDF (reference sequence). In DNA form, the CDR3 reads TGTGCCACCAGCAGAGTCCGCAGGACTAAACAGAACACCGGGGAGCTGTTTTTT. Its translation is CATSRVRRTKQNTGELFF.

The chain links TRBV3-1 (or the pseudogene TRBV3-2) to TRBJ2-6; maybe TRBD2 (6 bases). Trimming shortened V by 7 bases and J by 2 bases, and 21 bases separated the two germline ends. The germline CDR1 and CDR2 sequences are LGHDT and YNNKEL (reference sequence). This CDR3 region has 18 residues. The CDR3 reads CASMLTGASGAGANVLTF. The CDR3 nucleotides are TGTGCCAGCATGCTTACGGGTGCGTCGGGGGCTGGGGCCAACGTCCTGACTTTC.

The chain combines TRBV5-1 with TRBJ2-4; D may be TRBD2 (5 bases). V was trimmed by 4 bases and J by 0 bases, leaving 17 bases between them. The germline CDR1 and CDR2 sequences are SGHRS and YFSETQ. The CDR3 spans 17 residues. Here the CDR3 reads CASSRESGYLAKNIQYF. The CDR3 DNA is TGCGCCAGCAGCCGGGAATCAGGCTACCTAGCCAAAAACATTCAGTACTTC. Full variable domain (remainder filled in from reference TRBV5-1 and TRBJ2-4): KAGVTQTPRYLIKTRGQQVTLSCSPISGHRSVSWYQQTPGQGLQFLFEYFSETQRNKGNFPGRFSGRQFSNSRSEMNVSTLELGDSALYLCASSRESGYLAKNIQYFGAGTRLSVL.